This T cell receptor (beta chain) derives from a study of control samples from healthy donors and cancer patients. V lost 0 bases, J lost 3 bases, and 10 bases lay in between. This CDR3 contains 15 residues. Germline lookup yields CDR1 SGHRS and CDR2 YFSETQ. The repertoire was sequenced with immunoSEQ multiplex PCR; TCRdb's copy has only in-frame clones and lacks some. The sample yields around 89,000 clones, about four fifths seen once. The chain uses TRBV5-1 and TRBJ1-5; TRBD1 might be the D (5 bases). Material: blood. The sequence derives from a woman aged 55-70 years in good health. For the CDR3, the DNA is TGCGCCAGCAGCTTGGAAGGGGTGGCCAATCAGCCCCAGCATTTT. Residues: CASSLEGVANQPQHF.